This is a list of T cell receptor beta chains from one sample in a study of blood T cell repertoires in COVID-19. This table comes from immunoSEQ multiplex PCR, and its TCRdb copy is limited to in-frame clones, with some not included. The data show around 260,000 clones, around 82% seen once. Specimen: peripheral blood. The receptors come from a human donor with COVID-19, enrolled during active disease. The donor label of this sample is uncertain. The CDR3 runs from the conserved cysteine through the conserved F or W. The D gene is left open where the match is weak. Expanded clones are given a class, and other clones once, few, many or no size at all.

d_call: -; j_call: TRBJ1-2; v_call: TRBV19; clone_size: -; cdr3_nt: TGTGCCAGTAGTATAGATCCCAGGCGGGCGTATGGCTACACCTTC; cdr3_aa: CASSIDPRRAYGYTF
d_call: TRBD2; j_call: TRBJ2-5; v_call: TRBV7-2; clone_size: -; cdr3_nt: TGTGCCAGCAGCTTATTGGCGGGGAGCGGGAAAGAGACCCAGTACTTC; cdr3_aa: CASSLLAGSGKETQYF
d_call: -; j_call: TRBJ2-7; v_call: TRBV11-2; clone_size: -; cdr3_nt: TGTGCCAGCAGTTCCACAGGGATGACGATCGAGCAGTACTTC; cdr3_aa: CASSSTGMTIEQYF
d_call: TRBD1; j_call: TRBJ1-1; v_call: TRBV29-1; clone_size: -; cdr3_nt: TGCAGCGCCACAACAGGGGACAACACTGAAGCTTTCTTT; cdr3_aa: CSATTGDNTEAFF
d_call: TRBD1; j_call: TRBJ1-3; v_call: TRBV7-2; clone_size: -; cdr3_nt: TGTGCCAGCAGCCCTGGGACAGGGAAAGGAAACACCATATATTTT; cdr3_aa: CASSPGTGKGNTIYF
d_call: -; j_call: TRBJ2-3; v_call: TRBV6-6; clone_size: -; cdr3_nt: TGTGCCAGCAGCATAAACAGGGGGGGGACAGATACGCAGTATTTT; cdr3_aa: CASSINRGGTDTQYF
d_call: -; j_call: TRBJ1-5; v_call: TRBV6-6; clone_size: once; cdr3_nt: TGTGCCAGCAGTTACAGGACAGCAAATCAGCCCCAGCATTTT; cdr3_aa: CASSYRTANQPQHF
d_call: -; j_call: TRBJ2-7; v_call: TRBV10-3; clone_size: -; cdr3_nt: TGTGCCATCAGTGAGTCCCTAGTGCAGCAGTACTTC; cdr3_aa: CAISESLVQQYF
d_call: -; j_call: TRBJ1-5; v_call: TRBV6-5; clone_size: -; cdr3_nt: TGTGCCAGCAGTTATTTCCCAGGGAATAGCAATCAGCCCCAGCATTTT; cdr3_aa: CASSYFPGNSNQPQHF
d_call: -; j_call: TRBJ1-2; v_call: TRBV12-3/TRBV12-4; clone_size: -; cdr3_nt: TGTGCCAGCAGTTCGTCGGTGGTCTATGGCTACACCTTC; cdr3_aa: CASSSSVVYGYTF
d_call: TRBD1; j_call: TRBJ2-7; v_call: TRBV2; clone_size: -; cdr3_nt: TGTGCCAGCAGAGGGGACAGGGGACTCGACGAGCAGTACTTC; cdr3_aa: CASRGDRGLDEQYF
d_call: TRBD2; j_call: TRBJ2-5; v_call: TRBV27; clone_size: -; cdr3_nt: TGTGCCAGCAGTCCTCAGACCCGGGGGGCCCAGTACTTC; cdr3_aa: CASSPQTRGAQYF
d_call: -; j_call: TRBJ1-2; v_call: TRBV7-8; clone_size: -; cdr3_nt: TGTGCCAGCAGCTTAGGAAGGAGGGGCTATGGCTACACCTTC; cdr3_aa: CASSLGRRGYGYTF
d_call: TRBD1; j_call: TRBJ1-1; v_call: TRBV19; clone_size: -; cdr3_nt: TGTGCCAGTAGATCCTTAAGGACAGGGGTAGTCACTGAAGCTTTCTTT; cdr3_aa: CASRSLRTGVVTEAFF
d_call: -; j_call: TRBJ2-1; v_call: TRBV20-1; clone_size: -; cdr3_nt: TGCAGTGCTAGTGACCCTCTAGCGTCCTCCTACAATGAGCAGTTCTTC; cdr3_aa: CSASDPLASSYNEQFF
d_call: TRBD2; j_call: TRBJ2-7; v_call: TRBV2; clone_size: -; cdr3_nt: TGTGCCAGCCTGGGTGGACTAGCGGGGTTCTACGAGCAGTACTTC; cdr3_aa: CASLGGLAGFYEQYF
d_call: TRBD1; j_call: TRBJ1-2; v_call: TRBV5-1; clone_size: -; cdr3_nt: TGCGCCAGCAGCTTGTGGACAGGAGGAAACTATGGCTACACCTTC; cdr3_aa: CASSLWTGGNYGYTF
d_call: TRBD2; j_call: TRBJ2-1; v_call: TRBV7-2; clone_size: -; cdr3_nt: TGTGCCAGCAGCTTACCTGGCGGGAGAATACAGTTCTTC; cdr3_aa: CASSLPGGRIQFF
d_call: -; j_call: TRBJ2-5; v_call: TRBV4-3; clone_size: -; cdr3_nt: TGCGCCAGCAGCCAAGATGATAGCTCGGAGACCCAGTACTTC; cdr3_aa: CASSQDDSSETQYF
d_call: -; j_call: TRBJ1-2; v_call: TRBV9; clone_size: -; cdr3_nt: TGTGCCAGCAGCCCGAGGGGGGGGCAGTTGGGTGGCTACACCTTC; cdr3_aa: CASSPRGGQLGGYTF
d_call: TRBD1; j_call: TRBJ1-2; v_call: TRBV7-2; clone_size: -; cdr3_nt: TGTGCCAGCAGCTTAAGTAGGTCTGGCAGGGGGACAGCTAACTATGGCTACACCTTC; cdr3_aa: CASSLSRSGRGTANYGYTF
d_call: -; j_call: TRBJ2-5; v_call: TRBV29-1; clone_size: -; cdr3_nt: TGCAGCGAGAGGACCGGAGGGACCCAGTACTTC; cdr3_aa: CSERTGGTQYF
d_call: TRBD2; j_call: TRBJ2-1; v_call: TRBV7-3; clone_size: -; cdr3_nt: TGTGCCAGCACCTCATGGGGGACCGGGACTAGCGTAAACAATGAGCAGTTCTTC; cdr3_aa: CASTSWGTGTSVNNEQFF
d_call: TRBD2; j_call: TRBJ2-3; v_call: TRBV7-8; clone_size: -; cdr3_nt: TGTGCCAGCAGCTTAGTCACGGGAGGGCCGGCAGATACGCAGTATTTT; cdr3_aa: CASSLVTGGPADTQYF
d_call: TRBD2; j_call: TRBJ2-7; v_call: TRBV5-4; clone_size: few; cdr3_nt: TGTGCCAGCAGCCCCCAATTAGCGGGAGGGCCCAACGAGCAGTACTTC; cdr3_aa: CASSPQLAGGPNEQYF
d_call: TRBD1; j_call: TRBJ1-6; v_call: TRBV25-1; clone_size: -; cdr3_nt: TGTGCCAGCAGTTTACGGACAGGGAATTCACCCCTCCACTTT; cdr3_aa: CASSLRTGNSPLHF
d_call: -; j_call: TRBJ2-5; v_call: TRBV6-1; clone_size: -; cdr3_nt: TGTGCCAGCAGTGAAACGGCCAGGGGAGAGGCCCAGTACTTC; cdr3_aa: CASSETARGEAQYF
d_call: TRBD2; j_call: TRBJ2-3; v_call: TRBV28; clone_size: -; cdr3_nt: TGTGCCAGCACGGAGGCTAGCGGGAGGGCCCTACTGGGCGCAGATACGCAGTATTTT; cdr3_aa: CASTEASGRALLGADTQYF
d_call: -; j_call: TRBJ1-1; v_call: TRBV19; clone_size: -; cdr3_nt: TGTGCCAGTAGTGGCCAGGGAGGCCTTGAAGCTTTCTTT; cdr3_aa: CASSGQGGLEAFF
d_call: -; j_call: TRBJ1-2; v_call: TRBV30; clone_size: -; cdr3_nt: TGTGCCTGGAGGGCCCCGGCAGGGCGCAGCTATGGCTACACCTTC; cdr3_aa: CAWRAPAGRSYGYTF
d_call: -; j_call: TRBJ1-1; v_call: TRBV28; clone_size: -; cdr3_nt: TGTGCCAGCAGTATTAGGAGGAGTAAAGCTTTCTTT; cdr3_aa: CASSIRRSKAFF
d_call: -; j_call: TRBJ1-2; v_call: TRBV11-2; clone_size: -; cdr3_nt: TGTGCCAGCAGATCCCCGGGGAGGCCTGGGGGCTACACCTTC; cdr3_aa: CASRSPGRPGGYTF
d_call: -; j_call: TRBJ1-4; v_call: TRBV27; clone_size: -; cdr3_nt: TGTGCCAGCAGTTTATACAGACCGGCAACTAATGAAAAACTGTTTTTT; cdr3_aa: CASSLYRPATNEKLFF
d_call: TRBD2; j_call: TRBJ2-7; v_call: TRBV4-3; clone_size: -; cdr3_nt: TGCGCCAGCAGCCAAGAAATTATGGCTAGCGGCTACGAGCAGTACTTC; cdr3_aa: CASSQEIMASGYEQYF
d_call: -; j_call: TRBJ1-1; v_call: TRBV21-1; clone_size: -; cdr3_nt: TGTGCCAGCAGCAAAAGACCGAGAGGAGCTTTCTTT; cdr3_aa: CASSKRPRGAFF